The 9 T cell receptor beta chains listed next were all sequenced from one sample in a study of T-cell reconstitution after alpha-beta-depleted transplantation in children. Unique molecular identifiers were incorporated into the prepared TCRbeta library. TCRdb processed the PCR reads anew with MiXCR; each CDR3 protein has one entry. This table holds 900,000 or so distinct CDR3 sequences, roughly 15% found once. This specimen consisted of PBMCs, mostly from graft donor cells, obtained 360 days after TCRalphabeta/CD19-depleted stem cell transplant. The receptors were gathered from a male patient younger than 18 who had a stem cell transplant for acute lymphoblastic leukemia, so the T cells may come from the graft donor.

J is TRBJ2-2 and V is TRBV9, with TRBD2 matching over 11 bases. Trimming at V came to 3 bases and at J to 4 bases, leaving 5 bases not matched to a gene. CDR1 is SGDLS, CDR2 YYNGEE, per germline. This CDR3 contains 16 residues. The CDR3 loop reads CASSGLAGGPTGELFF. Written as DNA, the CDR3 is TGTGCCAGCAGCGGGTTAGCGGGAGGGCCCACCGGGGAGCTGTTTTTT.

V and J are TRBV12-3 or TRBV12-4 and TRBJ2-7; 10 bases agree with TRBD1. The CDR3 loop spans 15 amino acids. Losses at the gene ends were 3 bases for V and 4 bases for J; bases not matched to a gene: 6. CDR3 residues: CASSFRGQGPYEQYF. For the CDR3, the DNA is TGTGCCAGCAGTTTCAGGGGACAGGGGCCTTACGAGCAGTACTTC.

V gene TRBV28 combines with J gene TRBJ1-1; 8 nucleotides match TRBD1. CDR3 length equals 13 residues. CDR1 is MDHEN, CDR2 SYDVKM, per germline. Unmatched junction bases numbered 4, after V lost 7 bases and J lost 3 bases. This CDR3 reads CASIGTGYTEAFF. For the CDR3, the DNA is TGTGCCAGCATAGGGACAGGATACACTGAAGCTTTCTTT.

This clonotype was detected only a few times. The CDR3 sequence: CASSPWGTQYEQYF. The CDR3 DNA sequence: TGTGCCAGCAGCCCTTGGGGAACTCAATACGAGCAGTACTTC. The gene calls are TRBV4-2 and TRBJ2-7; D is uncertain. CDR3 length: 14 amino acids. CDR1 and CDR2 (germline): LGHNA, YNFKEQ. V shed 4 bases and J shed 4 bases, with 14 bases lying between them.

This clonotype was picked up a small number of times. This chain links TRBV6-1 with TRBJ1-3; 7 bases match TRBD1. Trimming removed 6 bases from V and 8 bases from J; junction bases left unmatched: 10. The CDR3 is 14 residues long. Germline V gene data show CDR1 as MNHNS and CDR2 as SASEGT. DNA for the CDR3: TGTGCCAGCAGCCGCAGAGGGGGCGCATACACCATATATTTT. This encodes CASSRRGGAYTIYF.

With respect to this clonotype: The junction shows a germline mismatch at one end, possibly a read error. The chain uses TRBV11-2 and TRBJ2-1; tentative D call: TRBD2 (6 bases). The CDR3 runs to 11 residues. Per germline, CDR1 SGHAT and CDR2 FQNNGV. The CDR3: CASSLVGTVVF. For the CDR3, the DNA is TGTGCCAGCAGCTTAGTTGGGACTGTGGTCTTC. Full variable domain (outside the CDR3, taken from reference TRBV11-2 and TRBJ2-1): EAGVAQSPRYKIIEKRQSVAFWCNPISGHATLYWYQQILGQGPKLLIQFQNNGVVDDSQLPKDRFSAERLKGVDSTLKIQPAKLEDSAVYLCASSLVGTVVFGPGTRLTVL.

The J gene is TRBJ2-7, the V gene TRBV5-5; 7 bases agree with TRBD2. This CDR3 region has 15 residues. Germline values: CDR1 SGHKS, CDR2 YYEKEE (reference sequence). V lost 4 bases and J lost 5; bases outside the gene matches: 12. The CDR3 spells CASSGAGNLLHEQYF. The CDR3 DNA sequence: TGTGCCAGCAGCGGAGCGGGGAACCTCCTTCACGAGCAGTACTTC.

This clonotype was found a few times. This sequence joins TRBV12-3 or TRBV12-4 and TRBJ2-1; D is uncertain. This CDR3 has 16 amino acids. V gave up 6 bases and J gave up 0 bases, with 15 bases separating them. CDR3 in amino acids: CASSPRWPSSYNEQFF. The CDR3 nucleotides read TGTGCCAGCAGCCCGCGGTGGCCCAGCTCCTACAATGAGCAGTTCTTC.

This chain links TRBV12-3 or TRBV12-4 with TRBJ2-3; 9 nucleotides match TRBD2. The junction had 6 bases not matched to a gene; V was cut back by 2 bases and J by 3 bases. The CDR3 is 16 residues long. CDR3: CASSLYVAGVTDTQYF. CDR3 in DNA: TGTGCCAGCAGTTTATATGTAGCGGGAGTAACAGATACGCAGTATTTT.